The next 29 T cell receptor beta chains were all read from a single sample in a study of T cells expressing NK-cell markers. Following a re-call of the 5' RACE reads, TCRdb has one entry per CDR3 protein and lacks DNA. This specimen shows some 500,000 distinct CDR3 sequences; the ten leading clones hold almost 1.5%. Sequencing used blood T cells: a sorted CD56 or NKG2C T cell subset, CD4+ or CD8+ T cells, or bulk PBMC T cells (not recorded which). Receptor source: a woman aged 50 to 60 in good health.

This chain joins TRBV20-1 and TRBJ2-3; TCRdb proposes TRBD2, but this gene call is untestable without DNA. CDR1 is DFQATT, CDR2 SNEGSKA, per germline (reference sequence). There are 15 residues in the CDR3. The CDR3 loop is CSARALGTSGDTQYF.

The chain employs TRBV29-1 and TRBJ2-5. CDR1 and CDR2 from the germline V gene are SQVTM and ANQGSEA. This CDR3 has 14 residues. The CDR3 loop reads CSVQPRASQETQYF. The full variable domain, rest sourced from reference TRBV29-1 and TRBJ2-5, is SAVISQKPSRDICQRGTSLTIQCQVDSQVTMMFWYRQQPGQSLTLIATANQGSEATYESGFVIDKFPISRPNLTFSTLTVSNMSPEDSSIYLCSVQPRASQETQYFGPGTRLLVL.

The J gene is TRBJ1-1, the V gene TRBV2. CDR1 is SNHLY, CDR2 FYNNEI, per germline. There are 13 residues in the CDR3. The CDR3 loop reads CASGEYMNTEAFF.

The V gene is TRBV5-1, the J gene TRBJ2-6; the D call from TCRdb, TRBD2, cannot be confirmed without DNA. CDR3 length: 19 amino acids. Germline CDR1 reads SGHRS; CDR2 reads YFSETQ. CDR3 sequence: CASSLVPAVTTSGANVLTF.

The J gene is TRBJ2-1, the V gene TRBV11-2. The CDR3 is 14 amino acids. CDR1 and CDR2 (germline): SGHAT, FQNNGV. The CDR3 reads CTSRKDSSYNEQFF. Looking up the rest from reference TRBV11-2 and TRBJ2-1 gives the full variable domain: EAGVAQSPRYKIIEKRQSVAFWCNPISGHATLYWYQQILGQGPKLLIQFQNNGVVDDSQLPKDRFSAERLKGVDSTLKIQPAKLEDSAVYLCTSRKDSSYNEQFFGPGTRLTVL.

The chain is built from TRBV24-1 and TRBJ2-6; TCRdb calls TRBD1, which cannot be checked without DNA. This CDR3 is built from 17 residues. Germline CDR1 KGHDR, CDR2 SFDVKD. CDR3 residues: CATSDGQGAYGANVLTF.

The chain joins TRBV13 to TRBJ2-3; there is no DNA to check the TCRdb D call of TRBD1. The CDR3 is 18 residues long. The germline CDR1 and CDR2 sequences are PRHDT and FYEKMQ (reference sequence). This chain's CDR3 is CASSRQARTGTVTDTQYF.

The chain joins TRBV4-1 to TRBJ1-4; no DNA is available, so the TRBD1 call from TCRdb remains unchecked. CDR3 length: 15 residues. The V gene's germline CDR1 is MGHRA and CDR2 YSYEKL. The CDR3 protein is CASSQPDRVNEKLFF.

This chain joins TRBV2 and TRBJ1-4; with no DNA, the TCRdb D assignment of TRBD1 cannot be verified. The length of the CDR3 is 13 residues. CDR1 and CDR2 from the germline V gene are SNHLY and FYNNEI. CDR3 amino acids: CASKGQTNEKLFF.

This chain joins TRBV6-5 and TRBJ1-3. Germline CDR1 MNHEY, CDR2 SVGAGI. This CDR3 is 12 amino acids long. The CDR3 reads CASRNFGNTIYF.

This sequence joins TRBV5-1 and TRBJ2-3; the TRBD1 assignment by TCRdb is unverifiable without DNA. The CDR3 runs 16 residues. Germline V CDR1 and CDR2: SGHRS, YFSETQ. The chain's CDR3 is CASSPGQFRSTDTQYF.

Here the CDR3 reads CASSFGRAPIKGDQPQHF. The genes are TRBV7-9 and TRBJ1-5; with no DNA, the TCRdb D assignment of TRBD1 cannot be verified. CDR1 is SEHNR and CDR2 is FQNEAQ in the germline V gene (reference sequence). The CDR3 has 18 residues.

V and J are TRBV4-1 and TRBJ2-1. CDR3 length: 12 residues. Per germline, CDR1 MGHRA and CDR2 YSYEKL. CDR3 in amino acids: CASSRNVDEQFF.

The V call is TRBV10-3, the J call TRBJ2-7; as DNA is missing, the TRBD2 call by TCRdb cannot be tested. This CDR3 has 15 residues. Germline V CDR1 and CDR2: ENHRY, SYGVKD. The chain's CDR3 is CAISESWQVPREQYF.

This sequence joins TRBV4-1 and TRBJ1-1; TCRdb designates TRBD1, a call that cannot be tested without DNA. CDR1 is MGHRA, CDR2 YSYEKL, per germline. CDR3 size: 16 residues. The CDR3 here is CASSRSTAGGNTEAFF.

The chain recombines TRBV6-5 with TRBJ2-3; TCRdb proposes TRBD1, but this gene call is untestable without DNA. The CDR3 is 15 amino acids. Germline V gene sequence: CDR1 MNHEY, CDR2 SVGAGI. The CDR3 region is CASSYGNGEGDTQYF.

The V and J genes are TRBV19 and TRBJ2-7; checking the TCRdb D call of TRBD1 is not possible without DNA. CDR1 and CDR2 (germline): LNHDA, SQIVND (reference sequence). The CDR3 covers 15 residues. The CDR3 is CASSIIGANSYEQYF. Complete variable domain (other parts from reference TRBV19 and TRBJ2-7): DGGITQSPKYLFRKEGQNVTLSCEQNLNHDAMYWYRQDPGQGLRLIYYSQIVNDFQKGDIAEGYSVSREKKESFPLTVTSAQKNPTAFYLCASSIIGANSYEQYFGPGTRLTVT.

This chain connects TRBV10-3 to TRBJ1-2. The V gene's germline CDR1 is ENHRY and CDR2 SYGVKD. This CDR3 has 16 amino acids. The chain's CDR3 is CAISGLGGGTNYGYTF.

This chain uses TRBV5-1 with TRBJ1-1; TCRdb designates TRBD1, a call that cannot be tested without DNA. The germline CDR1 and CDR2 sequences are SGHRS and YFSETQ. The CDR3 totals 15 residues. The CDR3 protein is CASSWGGGAPAEAFF.

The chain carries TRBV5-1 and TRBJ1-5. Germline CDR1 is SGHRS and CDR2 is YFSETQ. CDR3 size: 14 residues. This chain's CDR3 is CASSPNPSNQPQHF.

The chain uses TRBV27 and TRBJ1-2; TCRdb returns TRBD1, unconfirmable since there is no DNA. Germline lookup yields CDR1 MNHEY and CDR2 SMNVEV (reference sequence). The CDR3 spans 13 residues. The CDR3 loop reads CASRGGGIGGYTF.

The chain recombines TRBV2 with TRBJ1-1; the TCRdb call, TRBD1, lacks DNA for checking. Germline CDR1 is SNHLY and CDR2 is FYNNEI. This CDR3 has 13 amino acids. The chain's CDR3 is CAGKQDLNTEAFF. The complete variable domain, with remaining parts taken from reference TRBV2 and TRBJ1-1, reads EPEVTQTPSHQVTQMGQEVILRCVPISNHLYFYWYRQILGQKVEFLVSFYNNEISEKSEIFDDQFSVERPDGSNFTLKIRSTKLEDSAMYFCAGKQDLNTEAFFGQGTRLTVV.

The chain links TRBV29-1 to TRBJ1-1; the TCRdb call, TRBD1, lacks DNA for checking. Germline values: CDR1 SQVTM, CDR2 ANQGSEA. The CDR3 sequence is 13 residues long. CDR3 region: CSVGPAGGTEAFF.

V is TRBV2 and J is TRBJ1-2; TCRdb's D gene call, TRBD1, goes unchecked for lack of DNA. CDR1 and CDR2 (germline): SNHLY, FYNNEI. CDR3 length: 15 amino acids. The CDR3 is CASSATQGVGYGYTF.

CDR3 amino acids: CASSQTGNEQFF. The gene calls are TRBV14 and TRBJ2-1. The CDR3 covers 12 residues. CDR1 SGHDN and CDR2 FVKESK come from the germline V gene.

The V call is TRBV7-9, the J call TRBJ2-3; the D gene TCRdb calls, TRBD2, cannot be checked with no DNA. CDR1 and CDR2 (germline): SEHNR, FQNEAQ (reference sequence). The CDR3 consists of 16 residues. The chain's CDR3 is CASRGSGTSGSDTQYF.

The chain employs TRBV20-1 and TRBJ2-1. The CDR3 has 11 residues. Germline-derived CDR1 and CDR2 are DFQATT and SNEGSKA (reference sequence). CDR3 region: CSARIQPREFF.

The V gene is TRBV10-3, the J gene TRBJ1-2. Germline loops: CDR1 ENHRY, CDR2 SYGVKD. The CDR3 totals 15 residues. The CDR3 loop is CAISESGGPSSGYTF.

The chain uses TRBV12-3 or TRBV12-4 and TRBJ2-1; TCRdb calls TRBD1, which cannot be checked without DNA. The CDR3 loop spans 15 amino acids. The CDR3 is CASSFGGQGYDEQFF.